This TCR beta chain originates from a study of cytotoxic CD8 clonotypes in ibrutinib-treated CLL. Study in general: After a median of approximately 68 months, around 15 patients stayed remitted and some 12 progressed; responses had been partial in 24 and complete in 2. When averaged across all of the samples, the counts came to approximately 280,000 productive templates and 86,000 or so productive rearrangements.

Produced via immunoSEQ multiplex PCR; TCRdb's table is partial and in-frame only. The sample has roughly 130,000 clones, 80% to 95% seen once; the top ten hold 9.5% to 14%. Genomic DNA (roughly 1.8 micrograms) was obtained from cryopreserved PBMCs for construction of TCR beta libraries. Note on this clone: Antigen specificity is unknown.

Regarding the study as a whole: Against age-matched healthy donors, baseline clonality ran higher and tracked circulating CD8+ T-cell counts.

Sequenced material: PBMCs, taken after 12 months of ibrutinib treatment. The source is a human donor with chronic lymphocytic leukemia.

The CDR3 spells CASSQDPAGSSYEQYF. For the CDR3, the DNA is TGCGCCAGCAGCCAAGATCCGGCAGGGTCTTCCTACGAGCAGTACTTC. The J gene is TRBJ2-7, the V gene TRBV4-3; possible D gene TRBD1, 5 bases. Germline CDR1 and CDR2: LGHNA and YSLEER. V lost 0 bases to trimming and J lost 1 base, with 13 bases between them. This CDR3 comprises 16 residues.